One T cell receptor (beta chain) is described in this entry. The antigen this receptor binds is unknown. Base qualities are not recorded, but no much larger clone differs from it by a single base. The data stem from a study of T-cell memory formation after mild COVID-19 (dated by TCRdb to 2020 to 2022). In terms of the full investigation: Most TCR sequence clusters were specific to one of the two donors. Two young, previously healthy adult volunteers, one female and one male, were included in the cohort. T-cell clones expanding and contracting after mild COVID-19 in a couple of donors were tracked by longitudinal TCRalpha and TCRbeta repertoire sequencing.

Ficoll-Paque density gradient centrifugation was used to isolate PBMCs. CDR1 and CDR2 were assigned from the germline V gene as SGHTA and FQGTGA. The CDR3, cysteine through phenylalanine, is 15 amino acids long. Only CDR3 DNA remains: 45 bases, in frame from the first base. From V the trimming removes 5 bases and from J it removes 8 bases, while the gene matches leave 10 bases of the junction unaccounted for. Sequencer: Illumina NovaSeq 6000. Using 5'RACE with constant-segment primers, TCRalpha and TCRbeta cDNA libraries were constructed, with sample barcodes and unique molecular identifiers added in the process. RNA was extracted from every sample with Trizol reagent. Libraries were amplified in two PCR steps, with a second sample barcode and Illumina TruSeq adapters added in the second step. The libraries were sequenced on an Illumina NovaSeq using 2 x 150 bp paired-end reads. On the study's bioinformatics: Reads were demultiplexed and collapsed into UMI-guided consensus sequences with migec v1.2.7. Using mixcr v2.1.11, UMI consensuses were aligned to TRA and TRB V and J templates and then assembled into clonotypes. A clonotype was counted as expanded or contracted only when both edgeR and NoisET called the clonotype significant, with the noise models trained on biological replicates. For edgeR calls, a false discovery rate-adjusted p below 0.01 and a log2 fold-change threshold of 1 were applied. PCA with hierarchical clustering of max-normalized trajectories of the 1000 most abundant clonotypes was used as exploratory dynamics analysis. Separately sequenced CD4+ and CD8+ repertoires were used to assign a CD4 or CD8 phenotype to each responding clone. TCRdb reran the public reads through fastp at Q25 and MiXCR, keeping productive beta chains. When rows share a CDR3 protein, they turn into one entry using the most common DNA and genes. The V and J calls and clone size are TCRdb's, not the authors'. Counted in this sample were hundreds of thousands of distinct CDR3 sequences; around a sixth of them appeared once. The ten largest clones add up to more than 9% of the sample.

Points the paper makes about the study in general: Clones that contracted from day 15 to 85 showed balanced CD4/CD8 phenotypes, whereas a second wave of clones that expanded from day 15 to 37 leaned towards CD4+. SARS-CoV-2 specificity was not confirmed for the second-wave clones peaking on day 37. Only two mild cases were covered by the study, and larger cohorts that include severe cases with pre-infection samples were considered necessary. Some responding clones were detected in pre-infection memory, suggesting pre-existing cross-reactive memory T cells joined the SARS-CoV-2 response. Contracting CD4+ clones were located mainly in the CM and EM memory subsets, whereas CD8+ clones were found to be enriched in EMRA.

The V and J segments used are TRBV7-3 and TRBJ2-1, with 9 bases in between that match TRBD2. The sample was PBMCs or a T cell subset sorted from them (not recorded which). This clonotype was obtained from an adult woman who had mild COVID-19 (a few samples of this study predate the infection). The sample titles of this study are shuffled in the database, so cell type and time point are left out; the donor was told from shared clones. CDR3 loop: CASSRGLADGDEQFF. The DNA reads TGTGCCAGCAGCCGGGGACTAGCCGACGGGGATGAGCAGTTCTTC.